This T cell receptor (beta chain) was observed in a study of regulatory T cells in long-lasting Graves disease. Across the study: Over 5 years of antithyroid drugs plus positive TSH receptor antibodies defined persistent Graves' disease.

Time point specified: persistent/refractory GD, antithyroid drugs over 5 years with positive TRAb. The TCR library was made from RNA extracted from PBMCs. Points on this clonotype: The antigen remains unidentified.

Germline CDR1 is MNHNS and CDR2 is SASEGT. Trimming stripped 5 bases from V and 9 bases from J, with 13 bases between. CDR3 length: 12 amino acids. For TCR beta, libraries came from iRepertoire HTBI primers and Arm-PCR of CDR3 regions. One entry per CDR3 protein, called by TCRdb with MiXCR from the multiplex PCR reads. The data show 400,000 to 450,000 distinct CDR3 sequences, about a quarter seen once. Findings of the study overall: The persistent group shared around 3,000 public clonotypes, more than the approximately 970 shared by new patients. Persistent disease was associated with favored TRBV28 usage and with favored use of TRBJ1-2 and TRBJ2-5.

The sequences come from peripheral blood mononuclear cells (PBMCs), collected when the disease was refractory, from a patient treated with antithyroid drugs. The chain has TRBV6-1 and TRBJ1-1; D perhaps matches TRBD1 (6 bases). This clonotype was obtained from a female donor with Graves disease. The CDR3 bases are TGTGCCAGCAGTATTAACAGGGATCAAGCTTTCTTT. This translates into CASSINRDQAFF.